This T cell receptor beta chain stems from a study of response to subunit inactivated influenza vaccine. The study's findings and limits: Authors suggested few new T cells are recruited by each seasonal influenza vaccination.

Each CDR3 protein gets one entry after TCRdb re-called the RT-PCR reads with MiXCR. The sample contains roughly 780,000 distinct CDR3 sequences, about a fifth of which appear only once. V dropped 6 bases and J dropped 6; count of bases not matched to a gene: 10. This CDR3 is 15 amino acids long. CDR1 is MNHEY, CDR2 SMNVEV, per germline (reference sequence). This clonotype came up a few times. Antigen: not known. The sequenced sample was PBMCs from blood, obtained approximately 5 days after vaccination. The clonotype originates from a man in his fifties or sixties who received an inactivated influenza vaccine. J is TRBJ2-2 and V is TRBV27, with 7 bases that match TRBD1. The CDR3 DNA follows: TGTGCCAGCAGCTTTATCGGGACAGTCCCCGGGGAGCTGTTTTTT. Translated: CASSFIGTVPGELFF.